The 15 T cell receptor beta chains presented below share a single source sample, sequenced in a study of blood T cell repertoires in COVID-19. Data came from immunoSEQ multiplex PCR; TCRdb stores just in-frame clones and leaves some out. Of about 150,000 clones listed, around nine tenths are singletons. The material sequenced was peripheral blood. The receptors shown here come from a man aged 55 to 70 with active or convalescent COVID-19.

The V gene is TRBV10-2, the J gene TRBJ2-3, with D possibly matching TRBD2 (6 bases). CDR1 WSHSY and CDR2 SAAADI come from the germline V gene. The CDR3 is made up of 16 amino acids. The germline V and J ends were trimmed by 3 bases and 0 bases, with 13 bases remaining between them. The CDR3 is CASSDPGGVSTDTQYF. CDR3 bases: TGCGCCAGCAGTGACCCCGGAGGGGTTAGCACAGATACGCAGTATTTT.

This clone was found a few times. The rearrangement joins TRBV7-9 to TRBJ1-3; 10 bases are a match to TRBD1. Germline V lookup: CDR1 SEHNR, CDR2 FQNEAQ (reference sequence). V gave up 5 bases and J gave up 3 bases; unmatched junction bases: 4. The CDR3 totals 15 residues. The CDR3 sequence is CASSRRTGGGNTIYF. CDR3 nucleotides: TGTGCCAGCAGCCGAAGGACAGGGGGTGGAAACACCATATATTTT. Combining the CDR3 with reference TRBV7-9 and TRBJ1-3 gives the whole variable domain DTGVSQNPRHKITKRGQNVTFRCDPISEHNRLYWYRQTLGQGPEFLTYFQNEAQLEKSRLLSDRFSAERPKGSFSTLEIQRTEQGDSAMYLCASSRRTGGGNTIYFGEGSWLTVV.

The rearrangement joins TRBV30 to TRBJ2-5; 11 nucleotides align to TRBD2. The length of the CDR3 is 14 residues. Germline assignment: CDR1 GTSNPN and CDR2 SVGIG (reference sequence). Trimming removed 3 bases from V and 5 bases from J; junction bases left unmatched: 5. CDR3 in amino acids: CAWSTSGSRETQYF. The CDR3 nucleotides are TGTGCCTGGAGCACTAGCGGGAGTAGGGAGACCCAGTACTTC.

The chain recombines TRBV6-6 with TRBJ1-4; 9 bases align to TRBD1. V dropped 6 bases and J dropped 4; count of bases not matched to a gene: 6. Germline V lookup: CDR1 MNHNY, CDR2 SVGAGI (reference sequence). CDR3 length: 15 amino acids. In nucleotides, the CDR3 is TGTGCCAGCAGAGAACAGGGGGCGAATAATGAAAAACTGTTTTTT. This sequence encodes CASREQGANNEKLFF.

The table lists this clone with a count of one. Written as DNA, the CDR3 is TGTGCCAGCAGTTTAATGGAGGTCAATGAGCAGTTCTTC. Translation gives CASSLMEVNEQFF. The chain has TRBV28 and TRBJ2-1; TRBD2 might be the D (5 bases). Germline values: CDR1 MDHEN, CDR2 SYDVKM. V gave up 2 bases and J gave up 6 bases, with 8 bases separating them. The CDR3 is 13 residues long.

The CDR3 bases are TGTGCCAGCAGCCTGTTGGCGGGAGTGACCTACAATGAGCAGTTCTTC. As protein: CASSLLAGVTYNEQFF. The rearrangement uses TRBV14 and TRBJ2-1, with TRBD2 matching 7 bases. CDR1 and CDR2 from the germline V gene are SGHDN and FVKESK. CDR3 length: 16 residues. V trimming: 4 bases; J trimming: 2 bases; junction bases outside the gene matches: 8.

This rearrangement joins TRBV18 to TRBJ1-1, with 9 bases lining up with TRBD1. Germline CDR1 is KGHSH and CDR2 is LQKENI. This CDR3 region has 15 residues. With 2 bases clipped from V and 4 bases from J, the junction kept 5 bases outside the gene matches. The CDR3 DNA reads as TGTGCCAGCTCACCAGGGGGACAGGGCCTCACTGAAGCTTTCTTT. Amino acid sequence: CASSPGGQGLTEAFF.

The V call is TRBV14, the J call TRBJ2-4; 9 nucleotides agree with TRBD1. The J segment lost 7 bases and the V segment lost 4 bases, leaving 8 bases of the junction unmatched. CDR1 and CDR2 (germline): SGHDN, FVKESK. The CDR3 consists of 15 residues. The CDR3 sequence: CASSPGQGRRNIQYF. The CDR3 coding sequence is TGTGCCAGCAGCCCGGGACAGGGCCGAAGGAACATTCAGTACTTC.

The chain has TRBV27 and TRBJ2-1; TRBD2 matches at 11 bases. The length of the CDR3 is 16 residues. Germline values: CDR1 MNHEY, CDR2 SMNVEV (reference sequence). J gave up 7 bases and V 4 bases, and 9 bases lay outside the gene matches. The CDR3 protein is CASSYLIAGGGNEQFF. CDR3 DNA: TGTGCCAGCAGTTACCTTATAGCGGGAGGGGGTAATGAGCAGTTCTTC.

V usage is TRBV3-1 (or the pseudogene TRBV3-2) and J usage is TRBJ1-6; unclear D gene. The CDR3 has 14 amino acids. CDR1 and CDR2 (germline): LGHDT, YNNKEL (reference sequence). The V and J ends lost 0 bases and 10 bases respectively, with 10 bases between them. The CDR3 loop reads CASSQDTRFSPLHF. The CDR3 nucleotides read TGTGCCAGCAGCCAAGATACGAGGTTCTCACCCCTCCACTTT.

The V call is TRBV6-4, the J call TRBJ1-2; 7 positions match TRBD1. Germline assignment: CDR1 MRHNA and CDR2 SNTAGT. The ends lost 6 bases at V and 7 bases at J; junction bases unmatched: 11. The CDR3 is made up of 14 amino acids. The CDR3 protein is CASRRDRTEGGYTF. The CDR3 bases are TGTGCCAGCAGGCGGGACAGAACGGAGGGTGGCTACACCTTC.

This chain links TRBV19 with TRBJ1-1; possible D gene TRBD1, 5 bases. The CDR3 loop spans 14 amino acids. Trimming took 5 bases from V and 1 from J, leaving 11 bases between them. Per the germline V gene, CDR1 is LNHDA and CDR2 is SQIVND (reference sequence). CDR3 in DNA: TGTGCCAGTAGTCGGGGGAGGTCGAACACTGAAGCTTTCTTT. This encodes CASSRGRSNTEAFF.

This clone was recorded only once. This chain connects TRBV6-1 to TRBJ1-2, with D unresolved. CDR1 is MNHNS and CDR2 is SASEGT in the germline V gene. Between the trimmed V and J ends, which lost 2 bases and 2 bases, there was a span of 9 bases. The CDR3 runs to 14 residues. CDR3 sequence (DNA): TGTGCCAGCAGTGAATTGGGCAGGAACTATGGCTACACCTTC. Encoded protein: CASSELGRNYGYTF.

V gene TRBV24-1 combines with J gene TRBJ1-1, with 7 bases that match TRBD1. The CDR3 runs 16 residues. Germline CDR1 reads KGHDR; CDR2 reads SFDVKD. The V gene end was trimmed by 4 bases and the J gene end by 3 bases; junction bases not matched to a gene: 10. DNA for the CDR3: TGTGCCACCAGTGACTCAAGACAGGGCGCCCACACTGAAGCTTTCTTT. This gives the protein CATSDSRQGAHTEAFF.

DNA of the CDR3: TGTGCCAGCAGTGAACCCTTAAGGCGAGCGTCGAACACTGAAGCTTTCTTT. Amino acids: CASSEPLRRASNTEAFF. This chain links TRBV2 with TRBJ1-1; D unresolved. Germline V lookup: CDR1 SNHLY, CDR2 FYNNEI. V lost 2 bases and J 1 base, leaving 17 bases between the germline ends. The CDR3 contains 17 residues.